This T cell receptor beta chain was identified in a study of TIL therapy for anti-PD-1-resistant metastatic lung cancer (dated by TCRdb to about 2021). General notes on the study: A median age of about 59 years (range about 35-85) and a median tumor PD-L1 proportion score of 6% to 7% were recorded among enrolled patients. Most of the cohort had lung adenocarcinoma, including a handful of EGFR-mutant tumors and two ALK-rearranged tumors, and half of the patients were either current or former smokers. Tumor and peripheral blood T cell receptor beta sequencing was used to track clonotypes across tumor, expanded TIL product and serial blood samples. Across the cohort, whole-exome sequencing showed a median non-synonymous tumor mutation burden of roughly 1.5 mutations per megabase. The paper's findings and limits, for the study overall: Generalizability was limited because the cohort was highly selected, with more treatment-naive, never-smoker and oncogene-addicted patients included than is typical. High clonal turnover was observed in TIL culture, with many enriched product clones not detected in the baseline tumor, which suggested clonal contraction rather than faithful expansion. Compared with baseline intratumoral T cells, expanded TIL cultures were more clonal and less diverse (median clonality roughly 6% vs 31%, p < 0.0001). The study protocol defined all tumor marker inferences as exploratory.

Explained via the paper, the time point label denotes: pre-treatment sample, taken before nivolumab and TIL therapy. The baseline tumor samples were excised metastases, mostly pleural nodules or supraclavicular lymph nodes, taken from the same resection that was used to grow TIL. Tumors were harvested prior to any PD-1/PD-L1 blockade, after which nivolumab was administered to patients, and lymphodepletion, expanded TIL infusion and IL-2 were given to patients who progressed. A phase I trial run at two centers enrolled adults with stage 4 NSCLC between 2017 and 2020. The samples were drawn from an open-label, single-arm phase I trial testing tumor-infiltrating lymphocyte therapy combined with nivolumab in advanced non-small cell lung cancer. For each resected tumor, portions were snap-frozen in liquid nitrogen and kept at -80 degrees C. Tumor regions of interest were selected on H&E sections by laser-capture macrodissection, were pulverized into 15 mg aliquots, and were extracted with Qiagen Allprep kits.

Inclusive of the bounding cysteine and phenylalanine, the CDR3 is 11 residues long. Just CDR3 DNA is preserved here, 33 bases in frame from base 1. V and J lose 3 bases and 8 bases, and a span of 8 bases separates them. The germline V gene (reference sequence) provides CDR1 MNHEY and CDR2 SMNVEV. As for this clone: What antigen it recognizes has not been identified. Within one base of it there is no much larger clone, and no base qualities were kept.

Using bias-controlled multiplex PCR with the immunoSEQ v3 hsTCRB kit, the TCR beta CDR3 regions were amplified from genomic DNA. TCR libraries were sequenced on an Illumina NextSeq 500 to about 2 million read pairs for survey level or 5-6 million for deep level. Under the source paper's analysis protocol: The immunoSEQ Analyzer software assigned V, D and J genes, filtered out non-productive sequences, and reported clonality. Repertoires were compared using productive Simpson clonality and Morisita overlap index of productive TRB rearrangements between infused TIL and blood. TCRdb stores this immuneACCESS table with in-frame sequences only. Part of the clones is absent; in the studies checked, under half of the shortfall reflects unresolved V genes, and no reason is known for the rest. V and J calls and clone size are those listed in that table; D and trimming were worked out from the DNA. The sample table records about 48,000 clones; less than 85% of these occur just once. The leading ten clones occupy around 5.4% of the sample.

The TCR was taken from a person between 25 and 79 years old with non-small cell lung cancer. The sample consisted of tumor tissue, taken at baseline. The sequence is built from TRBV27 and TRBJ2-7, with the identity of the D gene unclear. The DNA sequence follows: TGTGCCAGCAGTTTTGGTAACCAGCAGTACTTC. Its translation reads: CASSFGNQQYF.